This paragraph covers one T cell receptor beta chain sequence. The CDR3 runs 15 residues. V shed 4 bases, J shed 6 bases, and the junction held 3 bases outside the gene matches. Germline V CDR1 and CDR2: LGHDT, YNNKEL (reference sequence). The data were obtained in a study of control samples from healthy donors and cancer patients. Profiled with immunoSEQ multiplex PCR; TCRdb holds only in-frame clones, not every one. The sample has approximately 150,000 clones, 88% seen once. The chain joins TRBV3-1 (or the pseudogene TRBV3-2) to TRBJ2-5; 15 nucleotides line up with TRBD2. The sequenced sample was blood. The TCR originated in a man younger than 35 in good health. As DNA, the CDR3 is TGTGCCAGCAGCCCTGGGACTAGCGGGGGGAAGACCCAGTACTTC. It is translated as CASSPGTSGGKTQYF.